This T cell receptor (beta chain) appears in the sequencing data of a study of blood T cell repertoires in COVID-19. Study-level background: Sites across the United States, Italy and Spain contributed samples from acute and convalescent COVID-19. T cells, B-cell-depleted T cells, or PBMCs provided the cDNA or gDNA that served as material.

The authors' processing: Reference gene primer amplification in the assay estimated nucleated cell counts. Assay used: immunoSEQ multiplex PCR; TCRdb lists only in-frame clones, some missing. V, J and clone size were drawn from that table, and D and trimming were deduced from the DNA. Among roughly 120,000 clones listed, around four fifths were seen once. Trimming pared 0 bases from V and 8 bases from J, leaving 10 bases between. Germline V gene data show CDR1 as SGHTA and CDR2 as FQGNSA. The CDR3 loop spans 13 amino acids. What was sequenced was peripheral blood. The clonotype was recovered from a man in his 70s with active or convalescent COVID-19. The rearrangement uses TRBV7-2 and TRBJ1-1; D is uncertain. This CDR3 is CASSLAPQLEAFF. CDR3 nucleotides: TGTGCCAGCAGCTTAGCCCCGCAGTTAGAAGCTTTCTTT. Full variable domain (outside the CDR3, taken from reference TRBV7-2 and TRBJ1-1): GAGVSQSPSNKVTEKGKDVELRCDPISGHTALYWYRQSLGQGLEFLIYFQGNSAPDKSGLPSDRFSAERTGGSVSTLTIQRTQQEDSAVYLCASSLAPQLEAFFGQGTRLTVV.